The clone carrying this T cell receptor (beta chain) occurred once. The antigen is not known. The data belong to a study of PD-1 blockade in classical Hodgkin lymphoma. Regarding the study as a whole: When nivolumab was started under 1 year after ASCT, patients were excluded. In CD4+ cells, TCR diversity went up significantly by C4D1, but in CD8+ cells it did not. When set against healthy donors, newly diagnosed patients were reported to show lower baseline TCR diversity.

With no exception, relapse followed autologous stem cell transplantation in all patients, and brentuximab vedotin exposure varied. Sequencing was performed with immunoSEQ multiplex PCR; in TCRdb, only in-frame clones are kept and a portion is missing. The sample has roughly 140,000 clones, under 85% seen once. The sequence derives from a human donor with classical Hodgkin lymphoma. The sample here was peripheral blood mononuclear cells (PBMCs), taken before the second cycle of nivolumab.

In nucleotides, the CDR3 is TGTGCCAGCATGTCGACGAGGGGGACAGGCCTCTACGAGCAGTACTTC. It translates to CASMSTRGTGLYEQYF. The chain couples TRBV7-2 to TRBJ2-7; the match to TRBD1 covers 8 bases. The germline V gene encodes CDR1 SGHTA and CDR2 FQGNSA. The CDR3 is 16 amino acids. V shed 7 bases and J 3 bases; nucleotides not matched to a gene: 14.